This passage covers 14 T cell receptor beta chains from one sample sequenced in a study of blood T cell repertoires in COVID-19 (dated by TCRdb to between 2020 and 2021). Libraries were built with the immunoSEQ multiplex PCR assay. TCRdb's version of the immuneACCESS table is confined to in-frame rearrangements and falls short of the full clone set. An unresolved V gene accounts for under half of the shortfall where checked; the remainder is of unknown origin. The sample has 130,000 or so clones on record, around 89% of them singletons. The ten largest make up roughly 18% of the sample. What was sequenced was peripheral blood. The source is a man aged 50 or older with active or convalescent COVID-19.

This clone was detected only once. The genes are TRBV18 and TRBJ2-6, with D hard to call. CDR1 and CDR2 (germline): KGHSH, LQKENI. The V gene lost 6 bases and the J gene lost 0 bases, with 9 bases spanning the gap. This CDR3 spans 15 amino acids. CDR3 residues: CASSPVNSGANVLTF. The CDR3 nucleotides are TGTGCCAGCTCTCCTGTTAACTCTGGGGCCAACGTCCTGACTTTC.

This chain connects TRBV5-1 to TRBJ1-1; 7 bases fit TRBD1. J was trimmed by 11 bases and V by 4 bases; bases with no gene match: 20. The CDR3 consists of 16 residues. Per germline, CDR1 SGHRS and CDR2 YFSETQ. The CDR3 coding sequence is TGCGCCAGCAGCCAAACTTACTTCAGACAGGGTTCAAGGGCTTTCTTT. Residues: CASSQTYFRQGSRAFF.

This clone was observed a few times. V is TRBV6-5 and J is TRBJ2-7, with D unresolved. V lost 6 bases and J 0 bases, leaving 9 bases between the germline ends. The CDR3 extends over 13 amino acids. Germline V gene sequence: CDR1 MNHEY, CDR2 SVGAGI. This CDR3 reads CASRYDSSYEQYF. CDR3 bases: TGTGCCAGCAGGTACGACTCCTCCTACGAGCAGTACTTC.

The chain couples TRBV19 to TRBJ2-5; TRBD1 matches at 10 bases. Per germline, CDR1 LNHDA and CDR2 SQIVND (reference sequence). The CDR3 is 17 residues long. With 6 bases clipped from V and 4 bases from J, the junction kept 14 bases outside the gene matches. CDR3 region: CASSRQGARGPGETQYF. Written as DNA, the CDR3 is TGTGCCAGTAGCCGACAGGGGGCGCGGGGTCCGGGAGAGACCCAGTACTTC.

The CDR3, as DNA: TGCGCCAGCAGCCAAGAGGAGGGGTTTCCCAAAAACATTCAGTACTTC. It yields the protein CASSQEEGFPKNIQYF. V is TRBV4-1 and J is TRBJ2-4, with TRBD2 as a possible D gene (6 bases). Trimming removed 0 bases from V and 2 bases from J, with 11 bases in between. CDR1 MGHRA and CDR2 YSYEKL come from the germline V gene. This CDR3 comprises 16 residues.

V usage is TRBV3-1 (or the pseudogene TRBV3-2) and J usage is TRBJ2-7, with a tentative D call TRBD2 (6 bases). This CDR3 has 16 residues. The germline V gene encodes CDR1 LGHDT and CDR2 YNNKEL (reference sequence). Trimming stripped 0 bases from V and 1 base from J, with 13 bases between. The CDR3 nucleotides read TGTGCCAGCAGCCAAGATTTCGAGCGGGTTTCCTACGAGCAGTACTTC. Its protein is CASSQDFERVSYEQYF.

The chain links TRBV6-5 to TRBJ2-7; perhaps TRBD1 as D (6 bases). CDR3 length: 15 amino acids. Germline V CDR1 and CDR2: MNHEY, SVGAGI. The ends were cut back, 4 bases at V and 2 bases at J, with 15 bases in the middle. The CDR3 reads CASSSTGTSAYEQYF. The DNA of the CDR3 is TGTGCCAGCAGTTCTACCGGGACAAGCGCCTACGAGCAGTACTTC.

The chain carries TRBV3-1 (or the pseudogene TRBV3-2) and TRBJ2-7; the match to TRBD2 covers 8 bases. CDR1 is LGHDT, CDR2 YNNKEL, per germline (reference sequence). The CDR3 covers 16 residues. J gave up 5 bases and V 0 bases, and 9 bases lay outside the gene matches. CDR3 in DNA: TGTGCCAGCAGCCAAGATGGGAGCGGGAGATTCGACGAGCAGTACTTC. Amino acid sequence: CASSQDGSGRFDEQYF.

The chain is built from TRBV27 and TRBJ1-6; D is perhaps TRBD1 (6 bases). The germline CDR1 and CDR2 sequences are MNHEY and SMNVEV (reference sequence). The CDR3 loop spans 19 amino acids. Deletions cut 2 bases from V and 4 bases from J, with 21 bases between. CDR3: CASSLRGRTVGNYNSPLHF. For the CDR3, the DNA is TGTGCCAGCAGTTTAAGGGGGAGAACGGTGGGGAATTATAATTCACCCCTCCACTTT.

The V call is TRBV28, the J call TRBJ2-7; 11 nucleotides agree with TRBD2. The V segment lost 5 bases and the J segment 5 bases; nucleotides outside the gene matches: 11. This CDR3 spans 16 amino acids. CDR1 MDHEN and CDR2 SYDVKM come from the germline V gene. The DNA of the CDR3 is TGTGCCAGCAGTCCCAATAGCGGGAGGGGCCTGGACGAGCAGTACTTC. This encodes CASSPNSGRGLDEQYF.

The gene calls are TRBV29-1 and TRBJ2-1; possible D gene TRBD1, 6 bases. CDR3 length equals 15 residues. Trimming took 2 bases from V and 12 from J, leaving 23 bases between them. CDR1 and CDR2 (germline): SQVTM, ANQGSEA. The CDR3, as DNA: TGCAGCGTTGAACCATTTAAGGGAGACAGGCTGAGGCAGTTCTTC. Protein: CSVEPFKGDRLRQFF.

This chain connects TRBV6-5 to TRBJ2-3; TRBD2 agrees at 12 bases. This CDR3 has 15 amino acids. Germline lookup yields CDR1 MNHEY and CDR2 SVGAGI. After removal of 5 bases from V and 4 bases from J, the junction contained 4 bases not matched to a gene. CDR3 sequence (DNA): TGTGCCAGCAGTCCTAGACTAGCGGGGGCAGATACGCAGTATTTT. It encodes CASSPRLAGADTQYF.

V usage is TRBV7-8 and J usage is TRBJ2-7, with 8 bases matching TRBD1. J lost 0 bases, V lost 1 base, and 2 bases had no gene match. CDR3 length: 15 amino acids. Per germline, CDR1 SGHVS and CDR2 FQNEAQ. CDR3 in amino acids: CASSLGQGLSYEQYF. The CDR3 coding sequence is TGTGCCAGCAGCTTAGGACAGGGGCTCTCCTACGAGCAGTACTTC.

This chain links TRBV15 with TRBJ2-7; a possible D gene is TRBD2 (5 bases). CDR1 is LNHNV, CDR2 YYDKDF, per germline (reference sequence). The V end was cut by 1 base, the J end by 3 bases, with 10 bases between. CDR3 length: 14 residues. CDR3 protein: CATSRALGSYEQYF. The CDR3, as DNA: TGTGCCACCAGCAGAGCCCTAGGGAGCTACGAGCAGTACTTC.